The TCR beta chain under discussion was sequenced for a study of blood T cell repertoires in COVID-19. Overall study: Samples representing acute and convalescent COVID-19 were sourced from the United States, Italy and Spain. The analysed material was cDNA or gDNA that came from T cells, B-cell-depleted T cells, or PBMCs.

With V trimmed by 6 bases and J by 11 bases, 8 bases remained unmatched. Looked up from germline, CDR1 is MNHEY and CDR2 is SMNVEV (reference sequence). This CDR3 has 13 amino acids. Original analysis: Cell counts per sample came from amplifying reference gene primers. Here immunoSEQ multiplex PCR was the method, and the copy in TCRdb shows in-frame clones only, minus some. V and J calls and clone size are given by that table; D and trimming were obtained from the DNA. The repertoire holds 100,000 to 150,000 clones, 70% to 75% seen once, with around 5.5% in the top ten. Sequencing was done on a sample of peripheral blood. This TCR was sampled from a man aged 55 to 69 with acute or convalescent COVID-19. The V and J genes are TRBV27 and TRBJ2-7, with TRBD2 matching 12 bases. This chain's CDR3 is CASRTSGGRPEYF. The CDR3 DNA is TGTGCCAGCAGGACTAGCGGGGGCCGCCCAGAGTACTTC.